The sequence of this TCR beta chain was determined in a study of prognosis after radiotherapy for stage I lung cancer. Using two-round multiplex PCR, the authors amplified TCR beta CDR3 from genomic DNA. Primers targeting each individual TRBV and TRBJ gene were applied in first-round PCR. TCRdb used MiXCR to reprocess the multiplex PCR reads, holding one entry per CDR3 protein. The sample includes around 23,000 distinct CDR3 sequences, roughly 43% of them seen just once. V was pared by 5 bases and J by 4 bases, with 5 bases of the junction left unmatched. This CDR3 has 15 amino acids. Germline-derived CDR1 and CDR2 are SNHLY and FYNNEI. Many counts were recorded for this clonotype.

This clonotype was sampled from a donor over 45 with non-small cell lung cancer. The genes are TRBV2 and TRBJ2-2, with 9 bases matching TRBD2. The specimen was PBMCs, collected before or after stereotactic body radiation therapy (not recorded which). The CDR3 DNA reads TGTGCCAGCAGTATAGCGGGAGCCGCCACCGGGGAGCTGTTTTTT. Amino acids: CASSIAGAATGELFF.